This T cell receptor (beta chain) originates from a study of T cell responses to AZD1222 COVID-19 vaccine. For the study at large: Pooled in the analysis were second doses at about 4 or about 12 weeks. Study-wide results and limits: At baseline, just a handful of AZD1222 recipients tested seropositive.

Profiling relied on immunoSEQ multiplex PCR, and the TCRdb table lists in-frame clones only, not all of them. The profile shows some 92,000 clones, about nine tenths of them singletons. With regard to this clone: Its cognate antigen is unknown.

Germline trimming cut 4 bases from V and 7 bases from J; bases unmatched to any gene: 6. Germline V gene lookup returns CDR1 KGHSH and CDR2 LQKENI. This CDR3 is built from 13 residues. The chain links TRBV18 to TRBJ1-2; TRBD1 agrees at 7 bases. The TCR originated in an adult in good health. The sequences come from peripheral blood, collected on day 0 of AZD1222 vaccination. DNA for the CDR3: TGTGCCAGCTCACTTGGGACAGAGCTTGGCTACACCTTC. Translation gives CASSLGTELGYTF. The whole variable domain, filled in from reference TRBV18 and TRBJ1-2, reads NAGVMQNPRHLVRRRGQEARLRCSPMKGHSHVYWYRQLPEEGLKFMVYLQKENIIDESGMPKERFSAEFPKEGPSILRIQQVVRGDSAAYFCASSLGTELGYTFGSGTRLTVV.